Below are 28 T cell receptor beta chains sequenced from a single sample in a study of CD8+CD57+ T cells in acquired aplastic anemia. Genomic DNA served as template for TCR beta VDJ and CDR3 profiling. One entry per CDR3 protein, called by TCRdb with MiXCR from the reads. The sample holds 400,000 to 450,000 distinct CDR3 sequences, 55% to 75% seen once. Sequences were obtained from sorted CD4+, CD8+, or CD8+CD57+ T cells (not recorded which) from PBMCs. These receptors were obtained from a human donor in good health, serving as a control.

This clonotype was detected many times. The chain combines TRBV24-1 with TRBJ1-1; D is unclear. The germline CDR1 and CDR2 sequences are KGHDR and SFDVKD. Between the trimmed V and J ends, which lost 2 bases and 4 bases, there was a span of 10 bases. The length of the CDR3 is 14 residues. The CDR3 sequence is CATSDSTVSTEAFF. Here the CDR3 DNA reads TGTGCCACCAGTGATTCGACTGTTTCCACTGAAGCTTTCTTT.

This clonotype has just a few counts. A much larger clone differs from this one at a single base, so this may be a read error. The chain is built from TRBV7-9 and TRBJ1-3; no reliable D call. Per germline, CDR1 SEHNR and CDR2 FQNEAQ (reference sequence). The CDR3 runs to 15 residues. The CDR3 sequence: CASSLRPSSGYTIYF. CDR3 bases: TGTGCCAGCAGCCTTAGACCGAGCTCTGGATACACCATATATTTT.

J is TRBJ2-3 and V is TRBV6-4; D call uncertain. The CDR3 totals 14 residues. Germline CDR1 MRHNA, CDR2 SNTAGT. The V and J ends lost 6 bases and 2 bases respectively, with 12 bases between them. CDR3 bases: TGTGCCAGCAGCCGGTGTTATAACACAGATACGCAGTATTTT. Protein: CASSRCYNTDTQYF.

The V call is TRBV9, the J call TRBJ2-2; D is tentatively TRBD1 or TRBD2 (5 bases each). This CDR3 spans 17 amino acids. The V end was cut by 2 bases, the J end by 9 bases, with 23 bases between. Germline V CDR1 and CDR2: SGDLS, YYNGEE. The CDR3, as DNA: TGTGCCAGCAGCGTCTCCCCCGCACCGGGGCTAGCCAGGGAGCTGTTTTTT. Translated: CASSVSPAPGLARELFF.

The chain is built from TRBV20-1 and TRBJ2-5, with a weak D call TRBD1 (7 bases). V shed 4 bases and J shed 2 bases, with 11 bases lying between them. Germline loops: CDR1 DFQATT, CDR2 SNEGSKA (reference sequence). The CDR3 loop spans 13 amino acids. The CDR3 spells CSANQGGQETQYF. CDR3 coding DNA: TGCAGTGCTAACCAGGGGGGACAAGAGACCCAGTACTTC.

In this sample, this clonotype turned up many times. The V gene is TRBV20-1, the J gene TRBJ2-7; the D gene is possibly TRBD2 (5 bases). Per germline, CDR1 DFQATT and CDR2 SNEGSKA (reference sequence). The V end lost 3 bases, the J end lost 1 base, and 16 bases lay between the germline ends. The CDR3 covers 15 residues. In DNA form, the CDR3 reads TGCAGTGCTAGCATTTTAGGGAGTGGGTCCTACGAGCAGTACTTC. Protein sequence: CSASILGSGSYEQYF.

Points on this clonotype: The germline gene is not matched at one end of the junction; a read error may be the cause. The V and J genes are TRBV7-9 and TRBJ2-5; TRBD2 matches at 11 bases. This CDR3 contains 12 residues. From germline, CDR1 is SEHNR and CDR2 FQNEAQ (reference sequence). The CDR3 DNA sequence: TGTGCCAGTACTAGCGGGGGAGAGGCCCAGTGCTTC. Its protein is CASTSGGEAQCF.

Points on this clonotype: A read error may account for a junction end that differs from germline. This chain links TRBV7-2 with TRBJ1-6, with D perhaps matching TRBD1 (5 bases). The CDR3 has 14 amino acids. Germline CDR1 SGHTA, CDR2 FQGNSA. The chain's CDR3 is CASSFTGLRTPLHF. CDR3 nucleotide sequence: TGCGCCAGCAGCTTCACGGGGCTTCGGACTCCCCTCCACTTT.

This clonotype has only one observation. The CDR3 ends on some other residue instead of the conserved phenylalanine or tryptophan, so this is likely a read error. Because the CDR3's place on the DNA is in doubt, the DNA is left out and the CDR3 is given as listed by TCRdb. This chain uses TRBV19 with TRBJ1-6; TRBD1 reflects the table's D call only, with no check against the DNA. Germline CDR1 is LNHDA and CDR2 is SQIVND (reference sequence). The CDR3 is 14 residues long, ends included. The CDR3 protein is CASTPGELGAGNTI.

The rearrangement joins TRBV15 to TRBJ2-7; 7 bases are shared with TRBD1. After removal of 4 bases from V and 5 bases from J, the junction contained 8 bases not matched to a gene. CDR3 length: 14 amino acids. The germline V gene encodes CDR1 LNHNV and CDR2 YYDKDF (reference sequence). CDR3 residues: CATSTDRLGNEQYF. The CDR3 DNA sequence: TGTGCCACCAGCACGGACAGGCTAGGCAACGAGCAGTACTTC.

The chain uses TRBV7-9 and TRBJ2-7; D is undetermined. CDR1 and CDR2 (germline): SEHNR, FQNEAQ (reference sequence). V was clipped by 5 bases and J by 0 bases, with 14 bases between them. The CDR3 length is 15 residues. The CDR3 DNA is TGTGCCAGCAGCCGGCTGGACGGGCCCTCCTACGAGCAGTACTTC. It translates to CASSRLDGPSYEQYF.

This clonotype came up many times. V and J are TRBV15 and TRBJ2-7; maybe TRBD2 (6 bases). CDR1 and CDR2 (germline): LNHNV, YYDKDF (reference sequence). The CDR3 runs to 14 residues. Trimming pared 1 base from V and 5 bases from J, leaving 12 bases between. This chain's CDR3 is CATSRVGGDDEQYF. The CDR3 DNA follows: TGTGCCACCAGCAGAGTAGGAGGGGACGACGAGCAGTACTTC.

In this sample, this clonotype turned up once. V usage is TRBV3-1 and J usage is TRBJ1-2; no reliable D call. The germline gives CDR1 LGHDT, CDR2 YNNKEL (reference sequence). Trimming cost V 0 bases and J 10 bases, with 6 bases left between them. This CDR3 spans 11 amino acids. The CDR3 protein is CASSQDGVYTF. The CDR3 nucleotides read TGTGCCAGCAGCCAAGACGGGGTCTACACCTTC.

Comment on this clonotype: A junction end diverges from the germline sequence, so it may reflect a read error. The rearrangement uses TRBV7-2 and TRBJ2-7; possibly TRBD1 for D (6 bases). The CDR3 contains 11 residues. Germline assignment: CDR1 SGHTA and CDR2 FQGNSA. CDR3 sequence reads: CASRLGGEEYF. The CDR3 DNA sequence: TGTGCCAGCAGGCTTGGGGGCGAGGAGTACTTC.

Notes on this clonotype: One end of the junction fails to match germline, which may point to a read error. The chain is built from TRBV7-3 and TRBJ1-1; D might be TRBD1 (5 bases). Germline V gene data show CDR1 as SGHTA and CDR2 as FQGTGA. The CDR3 totals 13 residues. This chain's CDR3 is CASSVQGCGEASF. The CDR3 nucleotides are TGTGCCAGCAGCGTCCAGGGCTGCGGTGAAGCTTCGTTT.

The chain has TRBV5-1 and TRBJ1-1; maybe TRBD1 (6 bases). This CDR3 contains 14 residues. Germline V gene lookup returns CDR1 SGHRS and CDR2 YFSETQ. V was trimmed by 2 bases and J by 2 bases, leaving 10 bases between them. The CDR3 here is CASSFGQPNTEAFF. The CDR3 nucleotides are TGCGCCAGCAGCTTCGGACAGCCTAACACTGAAGCTTTCTTT.

The chain couples TRBV19 to TRBJ2-1; possible D gene TRBD1, 6 bases. Trimming pared 1 base from V and 10 bases from J, leaving 17 bases between. The CDR3 spans 15 residues. Germline values: CDR1 LNHDA, CDR2 SQIVND (reference sequence). CDR3 sequence: CASSIALTGSVEQFF. CDR3 DNA: TGTGCCAGTAGTATAGCCTTGACAGGATCTGTAGAGCAGTTCTTC.

CDR3 sequence reads: CASSSRLAGGPETQYF. CDR3 sequence (DNA): TGTGCCAGCAGCTCCAGACTAGCGGGGGGCCCAGAGACCCAGTACTTC. This sequence joins TRBV7-2 and TRBJ2-5; the match to TRBD2 covers 13 bases. Germline V gives CDR1 SGHTA, CDR2 FQGNSA. V was pared by 4 bases and J by 4 bases, with 6 bases of the junction left unmatched. This CDR3 comprises 16 residues.

As for this clonotype: As the CDR3 is not closed by the conserved phenylalanine or tryptophan, this likely results from a read error. V usage is TRBV5-4 and J usage is TRBJ1-1, with a tentative D call TRBD1 (6 bases). This CDR3 has 15 amino acids. From germline, CDR1 is SGHNT and CDR2 YYREEE (reference sequence). V was cut by 0 bases and J by 5 bases, with 14 bases left in between. CDR3 sequence (DNA): TGTGCCAGCAGCTTGGAACCTTACCAGGGGACTGAAGCTTTCCTT. Its protein product is CASSLEPYQGTEAFL.

Note on this clonotype: At one end the junction does not follow the germline gene, possibly because of a read error. The gene calls are TRBV19 and TRBJ1-1; no definite D call. The CDR3 length is 13 residues. From germline, CDR1 is LNHDA and CDR2 SQIVND (reference sequence). CDR3 DNA: TGCAGCGGTGAAGTCGGGCAGAACACTGAAGCTTTCTTT. It specifies CSGEVGQNTEAFF.

This clonotype was seen many times. The chain recombines TRBV12-3 or TRBV12-4 with TRBJ2-3; 14 bases align to TRBD2. V dropped 6 bases and J dropped 4; count of bases not matched to a gene: 9. The length of the CDR3 is 17 residues. The CDR3 loop is CASSPRLAGGQADTQYF. CDR3 DNA: TGTGCCAGCAGCCCTCGACTAGCGGGGGGGCAGGCAGATACGCAGTATTTT.

The rearrangement links TRBV13 to TRBJ2-1; no clear D. This CDR3 contains 12 residues. Trimming took off 6 bases at V and 8 bases at J, with 11 bases between the two ends. Germline CDR1 is PRHDT and CDR2 is FYEKMQ (reference sequence). The CDR3 reads CASSLSSDEQFF. As DNA, the CDR3 is TGTGCCAGCAGTCTTAGCTCCGATGAGCAGTTCTTC.

There are many counts of this clonotype. V is TRBV6-1 and J is TRBJ2-7, with TRBD2 as a possible D gene (5 bases). The V gene lost 3 bases and the J gene lost 9 bases, with 18 bases spanning the gap. Germline V lookup: CDR1 MNHNS, CDR2 SASEGT. The CDR3 is 14 amino acids. CDR3 residues: CASSENYPFGRQYF. The CDR3 DNA is TGTGCCAGCAGTGAGAATTATCCCTTTGGGAGGCAGTACTTC.

This chain connects TRBV7-9 to TRBJ1-2; D uncertain. Germline lookup yields CDR1 SEHNR and CDR2 FQNEAQ (reference sequence). This CDR3 comprises 14 residues. The ends were cut back, 5 bases at V and 8 bases at J, with 18 bases in the middle. The CDR3 loop is CASSAPPEGGGYTF. The CDR3 DNA is TGTGCCAGCAGCGCACCCCCGGAGGGCGGGGGCTACACCTTC.

Note on this clonotype: Sequence at one end of the junction differs from germline and may be a read error. The CDR3 region is CASTRWAGSSPHHF. The CDR3 region has the DNA TGTGCCAGCACTCGTTGGGCAGGGAGTTCACCCCACCACTTT. The chain joins TRBV7-3 to TRBJ1-6; a weak D match, TRBD1 (5 bases). CDR1 is SGHTA, CDR2 FQGTGA, per germline. This CDR3 is built from 14 residues.

The rearrangement links TRBV20-1 to TRBJ2-5, with TRBD1 as a possible D gene (5 bases). Germline loops: CDR1 DFQATT, CDR2 SNEGSKA (reference sequence). Deletions cut 7 bases from V and 8 bases from J, with 20 bases between. The CDR3 totals 13 residues. This CDR3 reads CSDRIPPTSTQYF. CDR3 in DNA: TGCAGTGACAGGATCCCTCCTACGAGCACCCAGTACTTC.

The CDR3 is CASSLGGQQETEYNVLTF. DNA for the CDR3: TGTGCCAGCAGCTTAGGCGGCCAGCAAGAGACCGAGTACAACGTCCTGACTTTC. The chain employs TRBV7-2 and TRBJ2-6; the D is unclear. Trimming removed 1 base from V and 9 bases from J, with 22 bases in between. Germline CDR1 SGHTA, CDR2 FQGNSA. CDR3 length: 18 amino acids. Full variable domain (outside the CDR3, taken from reference TRBV7-2 and TRBJ2-6): GAGVSQSPSNKVTEKGKDVELRCDPISGHTALYWYRQSLGQGLEFLIYFQGNSAPDKSGLPSDRFSAERTGGSVSTLTIQRTQQEDSAVYLCASSLGGQQETEYNVLTFGAGSRLTVL.

The rearrangement uses TRBV9 and TRBJ2-5, with 7 bases that match TRBD2. Germline CDR1 reads SGDLS; CDR2 reads YYNGEE. The CDR3 totals 15 residues. V shed 0 bases, J shed 12 bases, and the junction held 14 bases outside the gene matches. The CDR3 DNA follows: TGTGCCAGCAGCGTAGTGGGAAGCGGGGTACTTCAAGAGTACTTC. Translating it yields CASSVVGSGVLQEYF. Looking up the rest from reference TRBV9 and TRBJ2-5 gives the full variable domain: DSGVTQTPKHLITATGQRVTLRCSPRSGDLSVYWYQQSLDQGLQFLIQYYNGEERAKGNILERFSAQQFPDLHSELNLSSLELGDSALYFCASSVVGSGVLQEYFGPGTRLLVL.